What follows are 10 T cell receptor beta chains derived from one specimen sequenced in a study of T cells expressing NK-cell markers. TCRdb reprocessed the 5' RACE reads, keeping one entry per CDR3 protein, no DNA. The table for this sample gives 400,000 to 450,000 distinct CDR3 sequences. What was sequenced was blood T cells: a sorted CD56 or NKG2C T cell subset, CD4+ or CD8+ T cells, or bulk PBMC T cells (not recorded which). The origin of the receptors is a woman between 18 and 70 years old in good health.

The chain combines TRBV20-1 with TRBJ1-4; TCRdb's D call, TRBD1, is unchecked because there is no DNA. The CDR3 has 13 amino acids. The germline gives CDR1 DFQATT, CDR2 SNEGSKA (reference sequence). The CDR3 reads CSAPDSFNEKLFF.

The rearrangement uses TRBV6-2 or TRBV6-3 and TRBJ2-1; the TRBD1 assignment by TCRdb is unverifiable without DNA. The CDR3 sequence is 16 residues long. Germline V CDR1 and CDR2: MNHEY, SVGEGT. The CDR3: CASSYSTWTGSNEQFF.

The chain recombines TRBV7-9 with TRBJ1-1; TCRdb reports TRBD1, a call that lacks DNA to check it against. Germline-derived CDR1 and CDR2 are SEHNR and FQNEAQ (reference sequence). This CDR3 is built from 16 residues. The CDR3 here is CASSLGGTGRGTEAFF.

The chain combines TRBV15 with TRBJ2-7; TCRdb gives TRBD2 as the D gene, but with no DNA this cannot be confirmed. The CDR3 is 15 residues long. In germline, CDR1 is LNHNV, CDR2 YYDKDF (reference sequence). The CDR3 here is CATSREASGNYEQYF.

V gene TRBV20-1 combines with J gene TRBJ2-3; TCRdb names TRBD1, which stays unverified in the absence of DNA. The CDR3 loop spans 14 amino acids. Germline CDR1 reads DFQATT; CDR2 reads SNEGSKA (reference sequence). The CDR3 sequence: CSAPLQGGTDTQYF.

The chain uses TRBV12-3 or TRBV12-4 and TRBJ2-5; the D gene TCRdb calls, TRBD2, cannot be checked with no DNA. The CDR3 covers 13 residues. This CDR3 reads CASSPISGVTQYF.

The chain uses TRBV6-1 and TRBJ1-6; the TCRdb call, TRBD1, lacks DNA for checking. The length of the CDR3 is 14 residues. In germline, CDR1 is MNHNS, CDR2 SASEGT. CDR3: CASSWDRGRVALHF.

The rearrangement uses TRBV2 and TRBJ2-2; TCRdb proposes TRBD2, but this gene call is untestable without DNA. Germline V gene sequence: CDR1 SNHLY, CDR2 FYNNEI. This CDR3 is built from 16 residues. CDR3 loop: CASSEARGGGAGELFF.

Here the CDR3 reads CASSLQSGDYEQYF. V and J are TRBV27 and TRBJ2-7. CDR3 length equals 14 residues. Germline CDR1 is MNHEY and CDR2 is SMNVEV (reference sequence).

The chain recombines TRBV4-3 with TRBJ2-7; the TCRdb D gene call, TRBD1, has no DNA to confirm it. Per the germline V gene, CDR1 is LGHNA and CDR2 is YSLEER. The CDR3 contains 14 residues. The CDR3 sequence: CASSPGPHLYEQYF.